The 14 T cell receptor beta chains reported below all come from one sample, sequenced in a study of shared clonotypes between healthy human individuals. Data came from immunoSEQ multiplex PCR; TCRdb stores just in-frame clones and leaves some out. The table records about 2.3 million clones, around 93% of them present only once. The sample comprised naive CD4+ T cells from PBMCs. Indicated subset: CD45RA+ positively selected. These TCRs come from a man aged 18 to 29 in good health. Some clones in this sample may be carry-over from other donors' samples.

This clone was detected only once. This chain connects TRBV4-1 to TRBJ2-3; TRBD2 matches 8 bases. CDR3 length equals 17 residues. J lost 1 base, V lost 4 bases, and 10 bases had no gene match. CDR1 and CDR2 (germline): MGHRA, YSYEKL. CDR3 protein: CASSRVPPGLGTDTQYF. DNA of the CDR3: TGCGCCAGCAGCCGAGTCCCGCCGGGACTAGGCACAGATACGCAGTATTTT.

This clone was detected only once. The CDR3 loop reads CASSLDSRGNYGYTF. The CDR3 DNA reads as TGTGCCAGCAGTCTGGACAGTCGAGGAAACTATGGCTACACCTTC. The chain is built from TRBV28 and TRBJ1-2; possible D gene TRBD1, 6 bases. CDR3 length: 15 residues. V was cut by 5 bases and J by 2 bases, with 15 bases left in between. The germline V gene has CDR1 MDHEN and CDR2 SYDVKM.

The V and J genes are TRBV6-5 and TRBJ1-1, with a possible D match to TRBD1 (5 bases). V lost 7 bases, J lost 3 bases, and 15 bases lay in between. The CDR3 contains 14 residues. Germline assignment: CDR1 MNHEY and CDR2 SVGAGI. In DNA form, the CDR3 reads TGTGCCAGCACCCGAAAAGCGGGGCACACTGAAGCTTTCTTT. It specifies CASTRKAGHTEAFF.

The CDR3 nucleotides read TGCAGCTCTGACAGGGGTTTGAACACTGAAGCTTTCTTT. This codes for CSSDRGLNTEAFF. V and J are TRBV29-1 and TRBJ1-1, with TRBD1 matching 8 bases. In germline, CDR1 is SQVTM, CDR2 ANQGSEA. CDR3 length: 13 residues. With 8 bases clipped from V and 0 bases from J, the junction kept 5 bases outside the gene matches.

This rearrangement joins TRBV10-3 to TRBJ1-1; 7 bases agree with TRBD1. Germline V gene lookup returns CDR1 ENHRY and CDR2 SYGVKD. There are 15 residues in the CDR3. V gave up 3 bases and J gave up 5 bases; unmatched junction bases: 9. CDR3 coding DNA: TGTGCCATCAGTGAACAGGGGCCCCTGGGGACTGAAGCTTTCTTT. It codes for CAISEQGPLGTEAFF.

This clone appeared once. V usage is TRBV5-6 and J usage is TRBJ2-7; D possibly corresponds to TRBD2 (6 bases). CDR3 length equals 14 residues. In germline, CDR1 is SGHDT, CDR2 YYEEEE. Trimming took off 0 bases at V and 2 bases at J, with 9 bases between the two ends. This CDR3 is CASSLAGDTYEQYF. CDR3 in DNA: TGTGCCAGCAGCTTGGCGGGAGACACCTACGAGCAGTACTTC.

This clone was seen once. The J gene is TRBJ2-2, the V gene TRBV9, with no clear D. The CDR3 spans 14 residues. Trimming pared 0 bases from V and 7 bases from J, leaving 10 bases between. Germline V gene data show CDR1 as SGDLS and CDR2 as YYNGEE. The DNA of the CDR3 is TGTGCCAGCAGCGTAGGTACTGTGGGCGGGGAGCTGTTTTTT. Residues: CASSVGTVGGELFF.

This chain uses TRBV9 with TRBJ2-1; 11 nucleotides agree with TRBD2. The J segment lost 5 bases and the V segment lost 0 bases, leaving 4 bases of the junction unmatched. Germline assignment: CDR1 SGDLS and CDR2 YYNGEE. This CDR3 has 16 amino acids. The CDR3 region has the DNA TGTGCCAGCAGCGTAGGGCAGACTAGCGGGGACAATGAGCAGTTCTTC. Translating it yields CASSVGQTSGDNEQFF.

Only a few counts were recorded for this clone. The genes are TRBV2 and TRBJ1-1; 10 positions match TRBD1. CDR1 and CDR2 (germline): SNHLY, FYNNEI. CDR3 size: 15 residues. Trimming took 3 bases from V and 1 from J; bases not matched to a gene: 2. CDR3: CASSETGGRNTEAFF. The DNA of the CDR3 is TGTGCCAGCAGTGAGACAGGGGGCCGGAACACTGAAGCTTTCTTT. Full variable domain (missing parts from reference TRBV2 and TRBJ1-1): EPEVTQTPSHQVTQMGQEVILRCVPISNHLYFYWYRQILGQKVEFLVSFYNNEISEKSEIFDDQFSVERPDGSNFTLKIRSTKLEDSAMYFCASSETGGRNTEAFFGQGTRLTVV.

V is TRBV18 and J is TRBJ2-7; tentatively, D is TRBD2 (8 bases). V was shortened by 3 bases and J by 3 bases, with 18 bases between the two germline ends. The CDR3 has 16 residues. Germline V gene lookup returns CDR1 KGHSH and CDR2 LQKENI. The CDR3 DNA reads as TGTGCCAGCTCACCCCGACAGGGCGGGGGGCTCTACGAGCAGTACTTC. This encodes CASSPRQGGGLYEQYF.

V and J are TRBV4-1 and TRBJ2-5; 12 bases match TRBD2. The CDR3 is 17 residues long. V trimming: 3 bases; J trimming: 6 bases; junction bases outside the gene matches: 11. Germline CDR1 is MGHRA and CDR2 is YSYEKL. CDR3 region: CASSQDSSGRAWKTQYF. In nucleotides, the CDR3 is TGCGCCAGCAGCCAGGACTCTAGCGGGAGGGCTTGGAAGACCCAGTACTTC.

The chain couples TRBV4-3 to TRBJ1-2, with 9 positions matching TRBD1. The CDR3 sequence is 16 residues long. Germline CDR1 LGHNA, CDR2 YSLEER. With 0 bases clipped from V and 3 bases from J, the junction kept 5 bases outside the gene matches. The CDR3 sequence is CASSQDSRDRDYGYTF. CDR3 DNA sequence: TGCGCCAGCAGCCAAGATTCCCGGGACAGGGACTATGGCTACACCTTC.

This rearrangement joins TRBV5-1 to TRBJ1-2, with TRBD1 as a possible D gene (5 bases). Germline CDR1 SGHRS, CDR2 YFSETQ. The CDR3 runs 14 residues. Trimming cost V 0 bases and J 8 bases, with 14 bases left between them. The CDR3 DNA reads TGCGCCAGCAGCTTGGGGGGCCCGGAGGTAGGCTACACCTTC. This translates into CASSLGGPEVGYTF.

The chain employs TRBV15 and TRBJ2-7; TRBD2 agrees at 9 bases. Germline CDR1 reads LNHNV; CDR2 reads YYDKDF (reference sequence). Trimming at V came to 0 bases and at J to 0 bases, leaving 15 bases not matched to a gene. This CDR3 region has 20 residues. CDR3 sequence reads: CATSRDRLGLAGPYSYEQYF. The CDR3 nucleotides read TGTGCCACCAGCAGAGATAGGTTGGGGCTAGCGGGGCCTTACTCCTACGAGCAGTACTTC.